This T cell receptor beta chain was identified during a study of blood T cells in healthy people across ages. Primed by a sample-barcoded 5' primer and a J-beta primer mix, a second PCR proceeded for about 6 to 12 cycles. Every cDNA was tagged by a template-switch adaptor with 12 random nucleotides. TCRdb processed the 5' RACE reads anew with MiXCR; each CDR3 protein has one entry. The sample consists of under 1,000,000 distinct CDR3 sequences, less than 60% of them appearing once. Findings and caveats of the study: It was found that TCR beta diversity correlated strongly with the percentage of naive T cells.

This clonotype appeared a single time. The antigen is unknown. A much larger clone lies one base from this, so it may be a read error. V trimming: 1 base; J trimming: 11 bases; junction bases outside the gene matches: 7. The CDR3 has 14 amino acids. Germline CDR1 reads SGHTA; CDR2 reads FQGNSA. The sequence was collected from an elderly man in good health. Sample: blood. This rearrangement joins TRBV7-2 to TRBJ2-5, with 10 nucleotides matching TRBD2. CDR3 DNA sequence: TGTGCCAGCAGCTTAGACAGCGGGAGGGATGAGCAGTACTTC. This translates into CASSLDSGRDEQYF.